Listed here are 32 T cell receptor beta chains from one sample, sequenced in a study of T cells in Graves' hyperthyroidism and ophthalmopathy (dated by TCRdb to about 2019). Library preparation used multiplex PCR. Sequencing was carried out with an Illumina HiSeq 2000. TCR beta CDR3 regions were amplified from RNA transcripts. The first round of RT-PCR for the TCR CDR3 was performed with the HTBI primer set and the Qiagen OneStep RT-PCR kit. Using fastp trimming at Q25 and MiXCR clonotype assembly, TCRdb reanalyzed the public sequencing data and kept in-frame beta chains. Rows are unified per CDR3 protein, each entry keeping the most common DNA and genes. This sample gives 300,000 to 350,000 distinct CDR3 sequences in total; around a sixth of them show up just once. Of the sample, 33% falls within the top ten clones. Sequenced input: blood. The receptor source for this set is a man aged 30 to 45 with Graves' hyperthyroidism.

This clonotype has ten or more counts. This sequence joins TRBV15 and TRBJ1-6; D is perhaps TRBD1 (5 bases). The CDR3 consists of 14 residues. Germline CDR1 reads LNHNV; CDR2 reads YYDKDF (reference sequence). Deletions cut 0 bases from V and 9 bases from J, with 9 bases between. The CDR3 is CATSRDWGASPLHF. CDR3 DNA sequence: TGTGCCACCAGCAGAGATTGGGGCGCTTCACCCCTCCACTTT.

With respect to this clonotype: Given a much more abundant clone one base away, this may be a read error. The CDR3 sequence is CASSPGTGGTGELFF. As DNA, the CDR3 is TGTGCCAGCAGCCCCGGGACAGGGGGCACCGGGGAGCTGTTTTTT. The chain couples TRBV5-8 to TRBJ2-2; the match to TRBD1 covers 11 bases. The germline gives CDR1 SGHTS, CDR2 YDEGEE. There are 15 residues in the CDR3. Losses at the gene ends were 4 bases for V and 4 bases for J; bases not matched to a gene: 3.

This clonotype has a count of ten or more. The V and J genes are TRBV5-1 and TRBJ2-5; 12 bases line up with TRBD2. Losses at the gene ends were 3 bases for V and 1 base for J; bases not matched to a gene: 1. There are 15 residues in the CDR3. Looked up from germline, CDR1 is SGHRS and CDR2 is YFSETQ. The CDR3 DNA reads TGCGCCAGCAGCTCGGGACTAGCGGGCCAAGAGACCCAGTACTTC. Protein sequence: CASSSGLAGQETQYF.

This clonotype was seen many times. The rearrangement joins TRBV30 to TRBJ1-5; D remains ambiguous. This CDR3 spans 14 amino acids. Trimming removed 1 base at V and 5 bases at J, with 12 bases between. Germline V lookup: CDR1 GTSNPN, CDR2 SVGIG (reference sequence). CDR3 DNA sequence: TGTGCCTGGAGTGCCCCGGAGGGATATCAGCCCCAGCATTTT. Protein sequence: CAWSAPEGYQPQHF. The variable domain in full, completed from reference TRBV30 and TRBJ1-5, reads SQTIHQWPATLVQPVGSPLSLECTVEGTSNPNLYWYRQAAGRGLQLLFYSVGIGQISSEVPQNLSASRPQDRQFILSSKKLLLSDSGFYLCAWSAPEGYQPQHFGDGTRLSIL.

This clonotype came up many times. CDR3 coding DNA: TGCGCCAGCAGGGCCGGTTCGCGAAACACCGGGGAGCTGTTTTTT. Translation: CASRAGSRNTGELFF. This chain links TRBV10-2 with TRBJ2-2, with D unresolved. This CDR3 spans 15 amino acids. The V gene lost 6 bases and the J gene lost 2 bases, with 13 bases spanning the gap. The germline V gene has CDR1 WSHSY and CDR2 SAAADI.

This clonotype was detected ten times or more. This chain joins TRBV18 and TRBJ2-7; the D gene is possibly TRBD2 (6 bases). CDR3 length equals 14 residues. V lost 2 bases to trimming and J lost 3 bases, with 11 bases between them. The germline V gene encodes CDR1 KGHSH and CDR2 LQKENI. CDR3 loop: CASSPGRHNYEQYF. CDR3 DNA sequence: TGTGCCAGCTCACCAGGGAGGCACAACTACGAGCAGTACTTC.

This chain uses TRBV7-2 with TRBJ2-6; D is ambiguous. Between the trimmed V and J ends, which lost 5 bases and 14 bases, there was a span of 10 bases. The CDR3 contains 11 residues. Germline lookup yields CDR1 SGHTA and CDR2 FQGNSA. Here the CDR3 reads CASSLGRILTF. In nucleotides, the CDR3 is TGTGCCAGCAGCCTTGGGCGGATCCTGACTTTC. The whole variable domain, filled in from reference TRBV7-2 and TRBJ2-6, reads GAGVSQSPSNKVTEKGKDVELRCDPISGHTALYWYRQSLGQGLEFLIYFQGNSAPDKSGLPSDRFSAERTGGSVSTLTIQRTQQEDSAVYLCASSLGRILTFGAGSRLTVL.

Written as DNA, the CDR3 is TGTGCCAGCAGCTTCAACCCTGGATCTGGAGGGAACACTGAAGCTTTCTTT. Its translation: CASSFNPGSGGNTEAFF. The rearrangement uses TRBV7-6 and TRBJ1-1; D ambiguous. The germline V and J ends were trimmed by 3 bases and 1 base, with 18 bases remaining between them. Germline CDR1 reads SGHVS; CDR2 reads FNYEAQ. This CDR3 is 17 amino acids long.

This sequence joins TRBV11-2 and TRBJ2-2; D is unclear. CDR3 length: 16 residues. Germline CDR1 reads SGHAT; CDR2 reads FQNNGV. V was pared by 0 bases and J by 5 bases, with 13 bases between. CDR3 in amino acids: CASSLDRAPLTGELFF. The CDR3 DNA reads TGTGCCAGCAGCTTAGACCGGGCCCCACTGACCGGGGAGCTGTTTTTT.

This clonotype was seen a handful of times. The chain joins TRBV20-1 to TRBJ2-7; 11 bases fit TRBD1. Germline V gene data show CDR1 as DFQATT and CDR2 as SNEGSKA (reference sequence). The trim removed 5 bases at V and 6 bases at J, leaving 12 bases unmatched. The CDR3 totals 15 residues. The CDR3 loop is CSAHGGGQGVFEQYF. CDR3 bases: TGCAGTGCTCATGGGGGGGGACAGGGGGTTTTCGAGCAGTACTTC.

CDR3 residues: CASSLTTSGYEQYF. In DNA form, the CDR3 reads TGCGCCAGCAGCTTGACGACTAGCGGGTACGAGCAGTACTTC. V gene TRBV5-1 combines with J gene TRBJ2-7; the match to TRBD2 covers 10 bases. Per the germline V gene, CDR1 is SGHRS and CDR2 is YFSETQ. With 1 base clipped from V and 4 bases from J, the junction kept 2 bases outside the gene matches. The CDR3 loop spans 14 amino acids. The entire variable domain, with the rest obtained from reference TRBV5-1 and TRBJ2-7, is as follows: KAGVTQTPRYLIKTRGQQVTLSCSPISGHRSVSWYQQTPGQGLQFLFEYFSETQRNKGNFPGRFSGRQFSNSRSEMNVSTLELGDSALYLCASSLTTSGYEQYFGPGTRLTVT.

This chain links TRBV7-9 with TRBJ2-2; tentative D call: TRBD1 (5 bases). With 5 bases removed from V and 0 bases from J, the gap between germline ends came to 13 bases. CDR3 length equals 16 residues. The germline V gene has CDR1 SEHNR and CDR2 FQNEAQ (reference sequence). The CDR3 DNA follows: TGTGCCAGCAGCAAACAGGTTGGCGCGAACACCGGGGAGCTGTTTTTT. This encodes CASSKQVGANTGELFF.

This clonotype was recorded a few times. This chain connects TRBV19 to TRBJ2-1, with 13 bases identical to TRBD2. The CDR3 loop spans 15 amino acids. The trim removed 6 bases at V and 6 bases at J, leaving 5 bases unmatched. Germline assignment: CDR1 LNHDA and CDR2 SQIVND (reference sequence). In DNA form, the CDR3 reads TGTGCCAGTAGCAAACTAGCGGGAGGGAGCAATGAGCAGTTCTTC. As protein: CASSKLAGGSNEQFF.

This clonotype was picked up a small number of times. The V and J genes are TRBV24-1 and TRBJ2-1; 8 nucleotides match TRBD1. In germline, CDR1 is KGHDR, CDR2 SFDVKD. V trimming: 6 bases; J trimming: 10 bases; junction bases outside the gene matches: 10. This CDR3 has 14 amino acids. DNA for the CDR3: TGTGCCACCAGTCCAGGGGGCAGGCAGTACGAGCAGTTCTTC. This codes for CATSPGGRQYEQFF.

There are a few counts of this clonotype. The gene calls are TRBV27 and TRBJ1-4; 8 bases are a match to TRBD1. Trimming at V came to 6 bases and at J to 8 bases, leaving 11 bases not matched to a gene. Germline V lookup: CDR1 MNHEY, CDR2 SMNVEV (reference sequence). The CDR3 has 15 residues. CDR3 sequence reads: CASRDPAGGWEKLFF. DNA for the CDR3: TGTGCCAGCAGAGACCCCGCAGGGGGCTGGGAAAAACTGTTTTTT.

There are many counts of this clonotype. The chain uses TRBV19 and TRBJ1-5; no clear D. Looked up from germline, CDR1 is LNHDA and CDR2 is SQIVND (reference sequence). This CDR3 region has 14 residues. Trimming removed 3 bases from V and 4 bases from J, with 10 bases in between. The CDR3 region is CASSMGTGNQPQHF. As DNA, the CDR3 is TGTGCCAGTAGTATGGGAACGGGGAATCAGCCCCAGCATTTT.

The genes are TRBV29-1 and TRBJ2-7; no reliable D call. From germline, CDR1 is SQVTM and CDR2 ANQGSEA. V dropped 6 bases and J dropped 5 bases, with 14 bases sitting between them. This CDR3 contains 12 residues. CDR3 residues: CSVPEGLDEQYF. CDR3 sequence (DNA): TGCAGCGTCCCAGAAGGTCTCGACGAGCAGTACTTC.

The rearrangement links TRBV5-1 to TRBJ1-4, with TRBD1 matching over 10 bases. This CDR3 region has 15 residues. Germline V gives CDR1 SGHRS, CDR2 YFSETQ. V lost 1 base, J lost 5 bases, and 2 bases stayed unmatched. The CDR3 loop reads CASSLMGQGNEKLFF. The CDR3 nucleotides are TGCGCCAGCAGCTTGATGGGACAGGGGAATGAAAAACTGTTTTTT. Drawing the rest from reference TRBV5-1 and TRBJ1-4, the complete variable domain is KAGVTQTPRYLIKTRGQQVTLSCSPISGHRSVSWYQQTPGQGLQFLFEYFSETQRNKGNFPGRFSGRQFSNSRSEMNVSTLELGDSALYLCASSLMGQGNEKLFFGSGTQLSVL.

The genes are TRBV12-3 or TRBV12-4 and TRBJ2-6; TRBD1 is a possible D gene (7 bases). Trimming cost V 6 bases and J 0 bases, with 18 bases left between them. This CDR3 has 18 residues. CDR3 region: CASRGGQIQVSGANVLTF. DNA of the CDR3: TGTGCCAGCAGGGGGGGACAGATACAGGTCTCTGGGGCCAACGTCCTGACTTTC.

The sample holds many counts of this clonotype. CDR3 amino acids: CASSLASNSGNTIYF. The DNA for the CDR3 is TGTGCCAGCAGCTTGGCCAGTAACTCTGGAAACACCATATATTTT. V and J are TRBV3-1 and TRBJ1-3; D not certain. The germline V and J ends were trimmed by 5 bases and 0 bases, with 11 bases remaining between them. This CDR3 is 15 amino acids long. Germline CDR1 is LGHDT and CDR2 is YNNKEL (reference sequence).

This clonotype was picked up many times. The J gene is TRBJ2-3, the V gene TRBV24-1, with 8 bases matching TRBD2. Germline values: CDR1 KGHDR, CDR2 SFDVKD. The CDR3 extends over 15 amino acids. Losses at the gene ends were 3 bases for V and 6 bases for J; bases not matched to a gene: 7. In DNA, the CDR3 is TGTGCCACCAGTGATCGGGGACTAGGTGCCGATACGCAGTATTTT. Its translation: CATSDRGLGADTQYF.

The chain is built from TRBV19 and TRBJ1-2; D call uncertain. Deletions cut 3 bases from V and 6 bases from J, with 8 bases between. CDR1 is LNHDA and CDR2 is SQIVND in the germline V gene (reference sequence). This CDR3 comprises 12 residues. The chain's CDR3 is CASSITGNGYTF. The CDR3 region has the DNA TGTGCCAGTAGTATTACCGGGAATGGCTACACCTTC.

The count of this clonotype is one. V usage is TRBV9 and J usage is TRBJ2-5; D is perhaps TRBD1 (6 bases). Trimming shortened V by 2 bases and J by 3 bases, and 35 bases separated the two germline ends. Germline-derived CDR1 and CDR2 are SGDLS and YYNGEE. This CDR3 comprises 22 residues. CDR3 sequence: CASSVRGQGMARGDLKKETQYF. CDR3 coding DNA: TGTGCCAGCAGCGTCAGGGGTCAGGGGATGGCCAGGGGAGACCTGAAAAAAGAGACCCAGTACTTC.

This clonotype was recorded many times. The gene calls are TRBV4-1 and TRBJ2-2; maybe TRBD1 (5 bases). This CDR3 has 15 amino acids. V gave up 1 base and J gave up 4 bases, with 10 bases separating them. Germline V gives CDR1 MGHRA, CDR2 YSYEKL. CDR3 nucleotide sequence: TGCGCCAGCAGCCAAGTTGGGGCGCCCACCGGGGAGCTGTTTTTT. Translated, it gives CASSQVGAPTGELFF.

The chain has TRBV2 and TRBJ1-1; weak D call: TRBD1 (5 bases). This CDR3 region has 14 residues. Per the germline V gene, CDR1 is SNHLY and CDR2 is FYNNEI. The V end lost 8 bases, the J end lost 4 bases, and 17 bases lay between the germline ends. The CDR3 sequence is CASCQDGGVTEAFF. DNA of the CDR3: TGTGCCAGCTGTCAGGATGGGGGGGTCACTGAAGCTTTCTTT.

In regard to this clonotype: This may come from a read error, since a much larger clone is one base off. The V gene is TRBV12-3 or TRBV12-4, the J gene TRBJ1-2; possible D gene TRBD1, 5 bases. This CDR3 spans 14 amino acids. Trimming took off 4 bases at V and 7 bases at J, with 16 bases between the two ends. The CDR3 here is CASSWGRGGGGYTF. The CDR3 DNA reads TGTGCCAGCAGTTGGGGACGGGGAGGAGGTGGCTACACCTTC.

At least ten counts were recorded for this clonotype. J is TRBJ1-3 and V is TRBV12-3 or TRBV12-4, with D unclear. Trimming cost V 5 bases and J 0 bases, with 5 bases left between them. The CDR3 loop spans 13 amino acids. CDR3 amino acids: CASSPRSGNTIYF. For the CDR3, the DNA is TGTGCCAGCAGTCCCCGCTCTGGAAACACCATATATTTT.

The chain recombines TRBV6-1 with TRBJ2-4, with D perhaps matching TRBD1 (6 bases). The V gene lost 8 bases and the J gene lost 5 bases, with 10 bases spanning the gap. The CDR3 loop spans 12 amino acids. CDR1 MNHNS and CDR2 SASEGT come from the germline V gene. The CDR3 DNA is TGTGCCAGCGACCGGACAGAAAACATTCAGTACTTC. Its translation: CASDRTENIQYF.

This clonotype was counted only a few times. The chain links TRBV4-1 to TRBJ1-1; maybe TRBD1 (6 bases). This CDR3 comprises 16 residues. Trimming shortened V by 1 base and J by 3 bases, and 15 bases separated the two germline ends. Germline CDR1 MGHRA, CDR2 YSYEKL. The CDR3 DNA sequence: TGCGCCAGCAGCCAAGTCGTAAGGGGGGCGTACACTGAAGCTTTCTTT. As protein: CASSQVVRGAYTEAFF.

This clonotype showed up just a few times. The rearrangement links TRBV5-1 to TRBJ2-7; tentatively, D is TRBD1 (6 bases). Germline V CDR1 and CDR2: SGHRS, YFSETQ. Trimming took off 1 base at V and 7 bases at J, with 15 bases between the two ends. The CDR3 contains 14 residues. CDR3 protein: CASSLTGQPQEQYF. CDR3 nucleotide sequence: TGCGCCAGCAGCTTGACCGGACAGCCTCAAGAGCAGTACTTC.

This clonotype was detected only a few times. This rearrangement joins TRBV24-1 to TRBJ2-3, with 10 bases aligning to TRBD2. CDR1 and CDR2 from the germline V gene are KGHDR and SFDVKD. J was trimmed by 6 bases and V by 4 bases; bases with no gene match: 6. The CDR3 extends over 15 amino acids. CDR3 residues: CATSDPGLASDTQYF. The CDR3 nucleotides read TGTGCCACCAGTGACCCGGGACTAGCGTCGGATACGCAGTATTTT.

This clonotype was detected a few times. This rearrangement joins TRBV5-1 to TRBJ2-6; either TRBD1 or TRBD2 may fit D (5 bases each). The V end was cut by 0 bases, the J end by 9 bases, with 7 bases between. CDR1 is SGHRS, CDR2 YFSETQ, per germline. This CDR3 is 13 amino acids long. CDR3: CASSLGGSNVLTF. CDR3 nucleotides: TGCGCCAGCAGCTTGGGGGGGAGCAACGTCCTGACTTTC.